The entry that follows covers one TCR beta chain sequence. Its antigen is undetermined. The authors ran the assay at deep level. Generated by immunoSEQ multiplex PCR, the TCRdb table keeps only in-frame clones and is missing some. The top ten clones hold under 2% of a sample with 2 million to 2.5 million clones, 93% of them seen once. These data are taken from a study of shared clonotypes between healthy human individuals. Study outcomes and limitations: The sampled material consisted only of blood, and tissue repertoires are likely to differ.

Trimming removed 3 bases from V and 7 bases from J, with 12 bases in between. The CDR3 contains 13 residues. Germline V gives CDR1 MNHEY, CDR2 SMNVEV (reference sequence). Terminally differentiated effector memory CD45RA+ cells were excluded from the naive CD8 cells, which were CD45RO-negative and positively selected for CCR7. Every one of the donors was a Caucasian adult that lived in Nashville, Tennessee. The V gene is TRBV27, the J gene TRBJ1-1, with D maybe TRBD1 (5 bases). The sequence came from a man aged 18 to 30 in good health. Some clones in this sample may be carry-over from other donors' samples. Specimen: naive CD8+ T cells from PBMCs. CDR3 residues: CASSFRGDIEAFF. Written as DNA, the CDR3 is TGTGCCAGCAGTTTTAGGGGCGACATTGAAGCTTTCTTT.